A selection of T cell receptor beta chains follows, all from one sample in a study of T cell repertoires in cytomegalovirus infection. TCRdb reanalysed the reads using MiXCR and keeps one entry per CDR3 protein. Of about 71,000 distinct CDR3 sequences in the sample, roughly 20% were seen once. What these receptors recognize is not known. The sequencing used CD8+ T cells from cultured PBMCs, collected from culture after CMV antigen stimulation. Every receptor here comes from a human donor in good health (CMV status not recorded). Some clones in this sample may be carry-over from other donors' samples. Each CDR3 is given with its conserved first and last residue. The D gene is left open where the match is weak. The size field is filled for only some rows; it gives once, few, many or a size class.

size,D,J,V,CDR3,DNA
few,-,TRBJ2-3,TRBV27,CASSLTPGTDTQYF,TGTGCCAGCAGTTTAACACCGGGGACAGATACGCAGTATTTT
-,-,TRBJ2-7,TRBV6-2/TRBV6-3,CASSQRVGEQYF,TGTGCCAGCAGTCAACGGGTAGGCGAGCAGTACTTC
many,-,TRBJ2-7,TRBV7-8,CASSFAPGTGTYEQYF,TGTGCCAGCAGCTTCGCCCCCGGGACTGGGACCTACGAGCAGTACTTC
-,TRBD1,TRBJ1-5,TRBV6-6,CASSYEIVGTGGDQPQHF,TGTGCCAGCAGTTACGAGATTGTAGGGACAGGGGGCGATCAGCCCCAGCATTTT
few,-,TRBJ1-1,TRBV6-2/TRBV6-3,CASSYSRLTRRGNTEAFF,TGTGCCAGCAGTTATTCTCGTCTCACCCGGAGGGGGAACACTGAAGCTTTCTTT
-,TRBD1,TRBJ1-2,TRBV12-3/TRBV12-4,CASSPTGYYGYTF,TGTGCCAGCAGTCCGACAGGGTACTATGGCTACACCTTC
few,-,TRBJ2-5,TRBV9,CAARRNETQYF,TGTGCCGCGCGTCGCAACGAGACCCAGTACTTC
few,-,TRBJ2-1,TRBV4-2,CASSQFPNNEQFF,TGTGCCAGCAGCCAATTCCCAAACAATGAGCAGTTCTTC
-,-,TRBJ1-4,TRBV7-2,CASSLGTQGLNEKLFF,TGTGCCAGCAGCTTAGGAACGCAGGGCCTTAATGAAAAACTGTTTTTT
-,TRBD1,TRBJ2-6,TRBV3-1,CASSRTLGQVSSGANVLTF,TGTGCCAGCAGCCGCACCCTCGGACAGGTCAGCTCTGGGGCCAACGTCCTGACTTTC
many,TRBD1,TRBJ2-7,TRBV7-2,CASNWDRSPYEQYF,TGTGCCAGCAACTGGGACAGGTCACCCTACGAGCAGTACTTC
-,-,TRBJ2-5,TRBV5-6,CASSLLMWGEETQYF,TGTGCCAGCAGCTTGTTGATGTGGGGGGAAGAGACCCAGTACTTC
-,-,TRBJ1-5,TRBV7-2,CASSLGSSTPQHF,TGTGCCAGCAGCTTAGGGAGTTCGACACCCCAGCATTTT